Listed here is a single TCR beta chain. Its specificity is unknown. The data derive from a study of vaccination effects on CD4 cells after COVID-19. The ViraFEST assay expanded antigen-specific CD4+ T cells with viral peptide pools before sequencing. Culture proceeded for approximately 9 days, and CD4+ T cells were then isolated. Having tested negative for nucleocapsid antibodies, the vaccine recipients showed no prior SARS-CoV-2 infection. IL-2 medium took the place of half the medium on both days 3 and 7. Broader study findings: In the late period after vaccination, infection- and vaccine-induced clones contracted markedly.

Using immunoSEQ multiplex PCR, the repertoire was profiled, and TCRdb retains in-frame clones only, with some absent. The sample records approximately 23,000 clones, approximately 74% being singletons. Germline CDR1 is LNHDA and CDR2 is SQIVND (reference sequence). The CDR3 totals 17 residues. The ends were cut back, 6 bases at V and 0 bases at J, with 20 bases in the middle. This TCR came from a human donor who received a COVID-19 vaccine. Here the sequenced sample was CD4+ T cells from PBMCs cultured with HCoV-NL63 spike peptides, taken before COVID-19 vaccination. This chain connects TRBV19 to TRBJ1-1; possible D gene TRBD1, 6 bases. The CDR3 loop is CASRLGRQGSMNTEAFF. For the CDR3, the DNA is TGTGCCAGTAGGCTAGGTCGGCAGGGGAGCATGAACACTGAAGCTTTCTTT.